Reported below is one T cell receptor (beta chain). CDR3 length: 14 residues. Germline loops: CDR1 KGHSH, CDR2 LQKENI. V shed 3 bases, J shed 13 bases, and the junction held 6 bases outside the gene matches. The record originates from a study of early T cells in non-severe SARS-CoV-2 infection. Study background: Unsorted whole blood bulk RNA was sequenced, with unpaired chains.

TCRdb used MiXCR to reprocess the 5' RACE reads, holding one entry per CDR3 protein. The table lists some 80,000 distinct CDR3 sequences, 9% to 15% of them singletons. Input material: whole blood. The chain is built from TRBV18 and TRBJ1-6; 10 bases align to TRBD1. This sequence originates from an adult who was a healthcare worker with PCR-confirmed SARS-CoV-2 infection or an uninfected control (not recorded which). The CDR3 sequence: CASSPRDRGIPLHF. For the CDR3, the DNA is TGTGCCAGCTCACCCCGGGACAGGGGAATTCCCCTCCACTTT.